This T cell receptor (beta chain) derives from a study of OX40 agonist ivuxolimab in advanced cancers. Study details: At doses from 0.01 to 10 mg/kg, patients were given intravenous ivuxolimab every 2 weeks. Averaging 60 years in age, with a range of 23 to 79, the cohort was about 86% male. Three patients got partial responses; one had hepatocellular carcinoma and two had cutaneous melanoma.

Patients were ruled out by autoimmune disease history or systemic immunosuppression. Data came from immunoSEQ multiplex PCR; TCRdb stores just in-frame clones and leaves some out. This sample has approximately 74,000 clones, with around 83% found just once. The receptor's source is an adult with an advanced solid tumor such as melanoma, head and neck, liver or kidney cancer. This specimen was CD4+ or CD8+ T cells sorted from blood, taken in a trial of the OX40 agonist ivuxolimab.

This chain's CDR3 is CASSESQGALYEQYF. The CDR3 DNA reads TGCGCCAGCAGTGAGTCCCAGGGGGCACTTTACGAGCAGTACTTC. The rearrangement links TRBV10-1 to TRBJ2-7; 8 nucleotides match TRBD1. CDR3 length: 15 amino acids. V dropped 0 bases and J dropped 4; count of bases not matched to a gene: 5. CDR1 is WNHNN and CDR2 is SYGVQD in the germline V gene (reference sequence).